This TCR beta chain originates from a study of T cell repertoires in cytomegalovirus infection. Study context: The study used recently identified HLA-C-restricted and well-studied HLA-B-restricted CMV epitopes.

This clonotype appeared a few times. The target antigen is unknown. The junction had 8 bases not matched to a gene; V was cut back by 0 bases and J by 5 bases. CDR3 length equals 17 residues. CDR1 is SGHTS, CDR2 YDEGEE, per germline. Each CDR3 protein gets one entry after TCRdb re-called the reads with MiXCR. The table records some 220,000 distinct CDR3 sequences, around 40% of them present only once. Study results and limitations: The ex vivo response was dominated by HLA-C-restricted CMV-specific TCR beta clonotypes. Cumulative public TCR beta family frequency identified carriers of CMV plus the relevant HLA.

V gene TRBV5-8 combines with J gene TRBJ2-3, with TRBD2 identical over 11 bases. The source of this sequence is a human donor in good health (CMV status not recorded). Some clones in this sample may be carry-over from other donors' samples. Sequencing was performed on CD8+ T cells from cultured PBMCs, taken from culture after CMV antigen stimulation. CDR3 nucleotide sequence: TGTGCCAGCAGCTTGGGGGCCGCTAGCGGGGGGAGAGATACGCAGTATTTT. As protein: CASSLGAASGGRDTQYF.